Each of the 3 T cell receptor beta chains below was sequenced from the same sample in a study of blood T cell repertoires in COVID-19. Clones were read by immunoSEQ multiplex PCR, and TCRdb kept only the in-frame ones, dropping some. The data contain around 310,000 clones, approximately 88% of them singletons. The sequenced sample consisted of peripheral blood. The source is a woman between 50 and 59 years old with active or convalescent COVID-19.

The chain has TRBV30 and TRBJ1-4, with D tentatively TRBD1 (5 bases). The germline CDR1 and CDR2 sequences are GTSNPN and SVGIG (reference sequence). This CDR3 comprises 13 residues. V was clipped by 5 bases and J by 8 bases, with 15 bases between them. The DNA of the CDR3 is TGTGCCTGGGGGGGGAGAACTAGGGAAAAACTGTTTTTT. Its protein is CAWGGRTREKLFF. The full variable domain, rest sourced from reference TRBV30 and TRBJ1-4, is SQTIHQWPATLVQPVGSPLSLECTVEGTSNPNLYWYRQAAGRGLQLLFYSVGIGQISSEVPQNLSASRPQDRQFILSSKKLLLSDSGFYLCAWGGRTREKLFFGSGTQLSVL.

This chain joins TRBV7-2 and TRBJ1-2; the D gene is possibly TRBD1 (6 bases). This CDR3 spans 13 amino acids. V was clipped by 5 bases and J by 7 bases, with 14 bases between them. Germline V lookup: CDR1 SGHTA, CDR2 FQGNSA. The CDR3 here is CASSVGGAGGYTF. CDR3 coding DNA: TGTGCCAGCAGCGTTGGGGGCGCCGGTGGCTACACCTTC. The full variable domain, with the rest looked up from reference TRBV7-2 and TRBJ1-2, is GAGVSQSPSNKVTEKGKDVELRCDPISGHTALYWYRQSLGQGLEFLIYFQGNSAPDKSGLPSDRFSAERTGGSVSTLTIQRTQQEDSAVYLCASSVGGAGGYTFGSGTRLTVV.

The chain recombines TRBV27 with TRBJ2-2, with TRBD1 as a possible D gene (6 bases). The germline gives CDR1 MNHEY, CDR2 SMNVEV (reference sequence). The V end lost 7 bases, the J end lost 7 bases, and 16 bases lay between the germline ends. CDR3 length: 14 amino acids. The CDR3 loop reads CASTEQGNGGELFF. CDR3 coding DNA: TGTGCCAGCACCGAACAGGGCAATGGCGGGGAGCTGTTTTTT.